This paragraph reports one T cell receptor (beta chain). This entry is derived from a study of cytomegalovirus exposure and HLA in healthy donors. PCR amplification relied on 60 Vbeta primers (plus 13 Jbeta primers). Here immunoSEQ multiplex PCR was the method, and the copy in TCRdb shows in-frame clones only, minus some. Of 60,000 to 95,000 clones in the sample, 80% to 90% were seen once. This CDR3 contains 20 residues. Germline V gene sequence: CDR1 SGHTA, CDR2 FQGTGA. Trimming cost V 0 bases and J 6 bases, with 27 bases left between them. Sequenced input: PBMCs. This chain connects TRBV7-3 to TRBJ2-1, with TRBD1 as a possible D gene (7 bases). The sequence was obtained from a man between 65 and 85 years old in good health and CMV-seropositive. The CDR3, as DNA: TGTGCCAGCAGCTTAACGATCCAAACGCAGGGGGGTTATGGAGGCAATGAGCAGTTCTTC. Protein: CASSLTIQTQGGYGGNEQFF.